The 4 T cell receptor beta chains below come from one sample, sequenced in a study of blood T cell repertoires in COVID-19. The table came from immunoSEQ multiplex PCR; TCRdb's copy has only in-frame clones and leaves some out. The sample comprises some 170,000 clones, 80% to 95% of which are singletons, and roughly 2% rests with the top ten. The sequencing sample was made of peripheral blood. The source of these receptors is an older woman with COVID-19, enrolled during active disease.

The chain uses TRBV4-3 and TRBJ1-5; D call uncertain. Germline-derived CDR1 and CDR2 are LGHNA and YSLEER. The CDR3 contains 15 residues. Trimming removed 0 bases at V and 5 bases at J, with 11 bases between. The CDR3 DNA reads TGCGCCAGCAGCCAAGACGATTCAGTGGATCAGCCCCAGCATTTT. Its translation is CASSQDDSVDQPQHF.

The chain employs TRBV18 and TRBJ1-5; TRBD1 is a possible D gene (5 bases). CDR1 and CDR2 (germline): KGHSH, LQKENI. This CDR3 spans 15 amino acids. The V and J ends lost 3 bases and 3 bases respectively, with 12 bases between them. The CDR3 here is CASSPGGPDNQPQHF. The CDR3 nucleotides are TGTGCCAGCTCACCGGGGGGTCCGGACAATCAGCCCCAGCATTTT. The full variable domain, rest sourced from reference TRBV18 and TRBJ1-5, is NAGVMQNPRHLVRRRGQEARLRCSPMKGHSHVYWYRQLPEEGLKFMVYLQKENIIDESGMPKERFSAEFPKEGPSILRIQQVVRGDSAAYFCASSPGGPDNQPQHFGDGTRLSIL.

The CDR3 reads CASRTDRDTEAFF. CDR3 DNA sequence: TGTGCCAGCAGAACGGACAGGGACACTGAAGCTTTCTTT. The genes are TRBV6-5 and TRBJ1-1, with TRBD1 matching 8 bases. After removal of 6 bases from V and 3 bases from J, the junction contained 3 bases not matched to a gene. This CDR3 region has 13 residues. Germline V gene lookup returns CDR1 MNHEY and CDR2 SVGAGI.

The chain combines TRBV6-1 with TRBJ1-2; D remains unclear. The CDR3 is 13 amino acids. CDR1 is MNHNS and CDR2 is SASEGT in the germline V gene. The germline V and J ends were trimmed by 3 bases and 5 bases, with 10 bases remaining between them. The CDR3 region has the DNA TGTGCCAGCAGTGAGGGCAGTGCTTATGGCTACACCTTC. Translating it yields CASSEGSAYGYTF.